The clone carrying this T cell receptor (beta chain) was picked up a small number of times. Its target is not known. The sample belongs to a study of CD8+ T cells in alopecia areata. About the study: Tofacitinib administration persisted for 6 to 18 months, succeeded by 6 months off drug.

The sequencing template was cDNA reverse transcribed from extracted RNA. Profiled with immunoSEQ multiplex PCR; TCRdb holds only in-frame clones, not every one. The table shows under 300,000 clones, with 60% occurring only once. Treatment meaning: oral pan-JAK inhibitor, 5-10 mg twice daily. Collection of lesional scalp punch biopsies and peripheral blood was performed in alopecia areata patients. The V end was cut by 3 bases, the J end by 7 bases, with 13 bases between. The germline CDR1 and CDR2 sequences are SGHTA and FQGNSA. This CDR3 is built from 13 residues. Findings and caveats of the study: A large proportion of expanded lesional clones were detected persisting in scalp and blood during tofacitinib.

V is TRBV7-2 and J is TRBJ2-7; D not resolved. The material was CD4+ T cells sorted from blood, obtained around week 53, from a patient treated with tofacitinib. This clonotype was obtained from a human donor with alopecia areata. Here the CDR3 reads CASSFRMGLEQYF. As DNA, the CDR3 is TGTGCCAGCAGCTTTAGAATGGGTTTGGAGCAGTACTTC.